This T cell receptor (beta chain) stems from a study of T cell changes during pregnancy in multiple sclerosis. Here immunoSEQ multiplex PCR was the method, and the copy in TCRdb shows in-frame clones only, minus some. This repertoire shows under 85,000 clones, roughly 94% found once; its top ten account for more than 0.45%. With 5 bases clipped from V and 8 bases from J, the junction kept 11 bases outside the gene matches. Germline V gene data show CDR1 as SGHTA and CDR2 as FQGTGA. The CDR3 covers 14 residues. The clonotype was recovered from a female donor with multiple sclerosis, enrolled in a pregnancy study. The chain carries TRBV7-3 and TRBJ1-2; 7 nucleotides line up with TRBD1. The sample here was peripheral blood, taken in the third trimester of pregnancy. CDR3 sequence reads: CASSPGDSLGGYTF. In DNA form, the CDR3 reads TGTGCCAGCAGCCCAGGGGACAGCCTGGGAGGCTACACCTTC.